A selection of T cell receptor beta chains follows, all from one sample in a study of CD8 T cells in Susac syndrome. In TCRdb, the immunoSEQ multiplex PCR reads were re-called with MiXCR into one record per CDR3 protein. Altogether about 240,000 distinct CDR3 sequences are present, about 95% being singletons, with the ten largest covering 0.08% to 0.11%. Sample: CD4+ T cells from PBMCs. These TCRs come from a human donor with Susac syndrome. Each CDR3 is given with its conserved first and last residue. D genes are given only for firm matches. Expanded clones get a size class; other rows say once, few or many, or leave the size out.

abundance,j_gene,d_gene,v_gene,CDR3aa,CDR3nt
.,TRBJ2-1,TRBD2,TRBV30,CAWSPPDLRLAGANNEQFF,TGTGCCTGGAGTCCCCCCGACCTACGACTAGCGGGGGCCAACAATGAGCAGTTCTTC
.,TRBJ1-1,.,TRBV20-1,CSAAGVGNTEAFF,TGCAGTGCAGCAGGGGTTGGGAACACTGAAGCTTTCTTT
once,TRBJ1-2,TRBD1,TRBV25-1,CASSGPGTGTLVDGYTF,TGTGCCAGCAGTGGCCCCGGGACAGGGACCTTGGTGGATGGCTACACCTTC
.,TRBJ2-1,TRBD2,TRBV9,CASSDHGTSGKTNEQFF,TGTGCCAGCAGCGACCACGGGACTAGCGGGAAGACCAATGAGCAGTTCTTC
.,TRBJ2-7,TRBD2,TRBV14,CASSSAGRTYYEQYF,TGTGCCAGCAGCTCAGCGGGGCGGACCTACTACGAGCAGTACTTC
.,TRBJ2-1,TRBD1,TRBV5-4,CASSGGTGVYNEQFF,TGTGCCAGCAGCGGCGGGACAGGGGTTTACAATGAGCAGTTCTTC
.,TRBJ1-5,TRBD1,TRBV10-3,CAIRQGASQPQHF,TGTGCCATCAGACAGGGGGCGAGTCAGCCCCAGCATTTT
.,TRBJ2-7,TRBD2,TRBV16,CASSRGLAGGPYF,TGTGCCAGCAGCCGAGGACTAGCGGGAGGGCCGTACTTC
.,TRBJ2-3,TRBD2,TRBV2,CASSESRASGRGTDTQYF,TGTGCCAGCAGTGAATCCCGGGCTAGCGGGAGAGGGACAGATACGCAGTATTTT
.,TRBJ2-1,.,TRBV3-1,CASSHQRTYPFF,TGTGCCAGCAGCCACCAGAGGACTTATCCGTTCTTC
.,TRBJ2-2,.,TRBV3-1,CASSSPLGAGELFF,TGTGCCAGCAGCTCCCCTTTGGGGGCCGGGGAGCTGTTTTTT
.,TRBJ2-6,.,TRBV5-4,CASSPGTPGANVLTF,TGTGCCAGCTCACCGGGAACCCCTGGGGCCAACGTCCTGACTTTC
.,TRBJ1-5,.,TRBV20-1,CSALGQSIHQPQHF,TGCAGTGCATTAGGACAGTCGATCCATCAGCCCCAGCATTTT
.,TRBJ2-7,.,TRBV7-9,CASSRRTVRPYEQYF,TGTGCCAGCAGCCGTCGGACAGTTCGACCCTACGAGCAGTACTTC
.,TRBJ2-7,TRBD1,TRBV18,CASSPNRDSFYEQYF,TGTGCCAGCTCACCGAACCGGGACAGCTTCTACGAGCAGTACTTC
.,TRBJ1-1,TRBD1,TRBV10-2,CASRQGADTEAFF,TGCGCCAGCAGGCAGGGGGCGGACACTGAAGCTTTCTTT
.,TRBJ2-5,.,TRBV20-1,CSAGPGLYQETQYF,TGCAGTGCTGGACCTGGACTGTACCAAGAGACCCAGTACTTC
.,TRBJ1-2,TRBD1,TRBV18,CASSPMLTGDGYTF,TGTGCCAGCTCACCGATGCTGACAGGGGATGGCTACACCTTC
.,TRBJ1-4,.,TRBV9,CASSVSGEKLFF,TGTGCCAGCAGCGTAAGCGGTGAAAAACTGTTTTTT
.,TRBJ1-2,.,TRBV29-1,CSVVTPSYGYTF,TGCAGCGTTGTGACGCCTTCCTATGGCTACACCTTC
.,TRBJ2-3,.,TRBV4-1,CASSHQDSSLTDTQYF,TGCGCCAGCAGCCATCAAGACAGCTCCCTCACAGATACGCAGTATTTT